These 23 T cell receptor beta chains were all obtained from the same sample, sequenced in a study of T cell responses to AZD1222 COVID-19 vaccine. Clones were read by immunoSEQ multiplex PCR, and TCRdb kept only the in-frame ones, dropping some. Of about 110,000 clones in the sample, roughly 89% are singletons; the top ten hold around 3.3%. Sequenced here: peripheral blood, sampled on day 0 of MenACWY control vaccination. The source is an adult in good health.

The V and J genes are TRBV6-5 and TRBJ1-4, with D uncertain. This CDR3 region has 12 residues. The V gene's germline CDR1 is MNHEY and CDR2 SVGAGI. V was trimmed by 0 bases and J by 7 bases, leaving 3 bases between them. CDR3: CASSYSGEKLFF. The DNA of the CDR3 is TGTGCCAGCAGTTACTCGGGTGAAAAACTGTTTTTT.

This chain links TRBV4-1 with TRBJ2-5, with D uncertain. CDR1 is MGHRA, CDR2 YSYEKL, per germline. V lost 0 bases to trimming and J lost 5 bases, with 10 bases between them. The CDR3 sequence is 14 residues long. CDR3 residues: CASSQDRVPETQYF. The CDR3 DNA reads as TGCGCCAGCAGCCAAGATAGAGTCCCGGAGACCCAGTACTTC.

This chain uses TRBV19 with TRBJ2-2, with D hard to call. From germline, CDR1 is LNHDA and CDR2 SQIVND (reference sequence). Trimming stripped 6 bases from V and 5 bases from J, with 10 bases between. The CDR3 runs 13 residues. In DNA form, the CDR3 reads TGTGCCAGTAGCCCTTCGAGAACCGGGGAGCTGTTTTTT. Its translation: CASSPSRTGELFF.

CDR3 amino acids: CASSQARGRIYGYTF. Here the CDR3 DNA reads TGCGCCAGCAGCCAAGCCAGGGGGCGTATCTATGGCTACACCTTC. The chain couples TRBV4-1 to TRBJ1-2; 8 bases are shared with TRBD1. The V and J ends lost 1 base and 4 bases, in that order; junction bases with no gene match: 5. This CDR3 is 15 amino acids long. The V gene's germline CDR1 is MGHRA and CDR2 YSYEKL.

This chain links TRBV6-5 with TRBJ1-4, with D perhaps matching TRBD1 (5 bases). The CDR3 sequence is 13 residues long. V was trimmed by 7 bases and J by 5 bases, leaving 11 bases between them. Germline V gives CDR1 MNHEY, CDR2 SVGAGI. The CDR3 nucleotides read TGTGCCAGCATGGGGCGGGGCAATGAAAAACTGTTTTTT. As protein: CASMGRGNEKLFF.

This sequence joins TRBV30 and TRBJ2-5; D call uncertain. V was trimmed by 5 bases and J by 5 bases, leaving 9 bases between them. Germline CDR1 reads GTSNPN; CDR2 reads SVGIG (reference sequence). The CDR3 consists of 11 residues. The CDR3 reads CAWGLGETQYF. The CDR3 nucleotides read TGTGCCTGGGGGCTGGGGGAGACCCAGTACTTC. The variable domain in full, with the rest retrieved from reference TRBV30 and TRBJ2-5, is SQTIHQWPATLVQPVGSPLSLECTVEGTSNPNLYWYRQAAGRGLQLLFYSVGIGQISSEVPQNLSASRPQDRQFILSSKKLLLSDSGFYLCAWGLGETQYFGPGTRLLVL.

The V and J genes are TRBV3-1 (or the pseudogene TRBV3-2) and TRBJ2-5; tentatively, D is TRBD2 (6 bases). There are 13 residues in the CDR3. Germline V gene lookup returns CDR1 LGHDT and CDR2 YNNKEL (reference sequence). Trimming stripped 4 bases from V and 7 bases from J, with 13 bases between. The CDR3 loop is CASSPGGQATQYF. CDR3 sequence (DNA): TGTGCCAGCAGCCCCGGGGGTCAGGCGACCCAGTACTTC.

The chain couples TRBV4-3 to TRBJ2-5; 8 bases are shared with TRBD1. There are 14 residues in the CDR3. Germline V gene data show CDR1 as LGHNA and CDR2 as YSLEER. V was pared by 3 bases and J by 5 bases, with 5 bases of the junction left unmatched. The CDR3 sequence is CASSQGQVVETQYF. CDR3 nucleotides: TGCGCCAGCAGCCAGGGACAGGTCGTCGAGACCCAGTACTTC.

The V and J genes are TRBV6-6 and TRBJ1-2; D ambiguous. The ends were cut back, 5 bases at V and 3 bases at J, with 13 bases in the middle. Germline V lookup: CDR1 MNHNY, CDR2 SVGAGI (reference sequence). CDR3 size: 14 residues. The CDR3: CASSPDTPDYGYTF. Here the CDR3 DNA reads TGTGCCAGCAGTCCCGACACGCCCGACTATGGCTACACCTTC.

The chain employs TRBV6-5 and TRBJ1-2; no firm D call. This CDR3 has 14 amino acids. Germline V lookup: CDR1 MNHEY, CDR2 SVGAGI. The germline V and J ends were trimmed by 0 bases and 3 bases, with 8 bases remaining between them. CDR3 sequence: CASSYSNLDYGYTF. CDR3 nucleotides: TGTGCCAGCAGTTACTCGAACCTAGACTATGGCTACACCTTC.

The V gene is TRBV29-1, the J gene TRBJ2-2, with D uncertain. Per germline, CDR1 SQVTM and CDR2 ANQGSEA. The CDR3 covers 13 residues. The V gene lost 6 bases and the J gene lost 5 bases, with 13 bases spanning the gap. CDR3 bases: TGCAGCGTAGTGCAGGCAATAACCGGGGAGCTGTTTTTT. Amino acids: CSVVQAITGELFF.

The rearrangement links TRBV10-2 to TRBJ1-2; D is unclear. Per germline, CDR1 WSHSY and CDR2 SAAADI. Trimming cost V 2 bases and J 7 bases, with 11 bases left between them. This CDR3 has 13 residues. The CDR3 DNA reads as TGCGCCAGCAGTGAGGGCCGATCGTCTGGCTACACCTTC. Protein product: CASSEGRSSGYTF.

The rearrangement links TRBV9 to TRBJ1-6; 10 positions agree with TRBD1. The trim removed 4 bases at V and 9 bases at J, leaving 7 bases unmatched. The CDR3 length is 15 residues. Germline loops: CDR1 SGDLS, CDR2 YYNGEE. As DNA, the CDR3 is TGTGCCAGCAGCCGGGACAGGGGACCGCGTTCACCCCTCCACTTT. Translating it yields CASSRDRGPRSPLHF.

V usage is TRBV5-4 and J usage is TRBJ1-5; unclear D gene. The V end was cut by 4 bases, the J end by 5 bases, with 10 bases between. CDR3 size: 13 residues. CDR1 is SGHNT and CDR2 is YYREEE in the germline V gene (reference sequence). The DNA of the CDR3 is TGTGCCAGCAGCGGCGGGGAATATCAGCCCCAGCATTTT. This sequence encodes CASSGGEYQPQHF.

The genes are TRBV10-2 and TRBJ1-2; tentatively, D is TRBD1 (5 bases). V gave up 4 bases and J gave up 3 bases, with 6 bases separating them. Germline assignment: CDR1 WSHSY and CDR2 SAAADI. The CDR3 consists of 12 residues. CDR3 sequence (DNA): TGCGCCAGCAGTGGGGGGGACTATGGCTACACCTTC. Translating it yields CASSGGDYGYTF.

The CDR3 loop reads CASSLDWTGGQDEQYF. The CDR3 coding sequence is TGTGCCAGCAGCTTAGACTGGACAGGGGGCCAAGACGAGCAGTACTTC. The chain recombines TRBV7-9 with TRBJ2-7, with 11 bases that match TRBD1. The CDR3 is 16 amino acids. J was trimmed by 5 bases and V by 1 base; bases with no gene match: 7. The germline V gene has CDR1 SEHNR and CDR2 FQNEAQ (reference sequence).

CDR3 sequence: CASSLLGTLSSTDTQYF. For the CDR3, the DNA is TGTGCCAGCAGTTTATTGGGGACTCTTTCTAGCACAGATACGCAGTATTTT. The rearrangement uses TRBV27 and TRBJ2-3, with D possibly being TRBD2 (6 bases). Germline CDR1 and CDR2: MNHEY and SMNVEV (reference sequence). CDR3 length: 17 residues. The ends were cut back, 1 base at V and 0 bases at J, with 14 bases in the middle.

The chain links TRBV28 to TRBJ1-6; D perhaps matches TRBD1 (6 bases). The CDR3 is made up of 14 amino acids. V dropped 1 base and J dropped 6 bases, with 7 bases sitting between them. Germline V lookup: CDR1 MDHEN, CDR2 SYDVKM. The CDR3, as DNA: TGTGCCAGCAGTTTATACAGGGTTAATTCACCCCTCCACTTT. Amino acids: CASSLYRVNSPLHF.

This chain links TRBV14 with TRBJ1-1; D gene ambiguous. Germline lookup yields CDR1 SGHDN and CDR2 FVKESK. The V and J ends lost 4 bases and 7 bases respectively, with 22 bases between them. This CDR3 has 16 residues. The CDR3 bases are TGTGCCAGCAGCCCCCAAACCGACCATTTGGCTATTGAAGCTTTCTTT. This sequence encodes CASSPQTDHLAIEAFF.

V usage is TRBV4-3 and J usage is TRBJ1-2; TRBD1 aligns across 8 bases. With V trimmed by 0 bases and J by 6 bases, 12 bases remained unmatched. Germline loops: CDR1 LGHNA, CDR2 YSLEER. There are 17 residues in the CDR3. In nucleotides, the CDR3 is TGCGCCAGCAGCCAAGATAGGGCAGGGGGCATGAGGAATGGCTACACCTTC. Translation: CASSQDRAGGMRNGYTF.

The V gene is TRBV2, the J gene TRBJ1-5; 7 nucleotides align to TRBD1. Germline V lookup: CDR1 SNHLY, CDR2 FYNNEI. CDR3 length: 16 residues. Germline trimming cut 2 bases from V and 10 bases from J; bases unmatched to any gene: 14. Here the CDR3 DNA reads TGTGCCAGCAGTGAAAGGGTGGGACAGTGGCCTCTCCCCCAGCATTTT. It encodes CASSERVGQWPLPQHF.

This chain links TRBV4-2 with TRBJ2-1; a weak D match, TRBD2 (6 bases). The CDR3 sequence is 16 residues long. Germline loops: CDR1 LGHNA, CDR2 YNFKEQ. Trimming took 1 base from V and 0 from J, leaving 10 bases between them. CDR3 sequence reads: CASSQVGGSSYNEQFF. CDR3 coding DNA: TGTGCCAGCAGCCAAGTCGGGGGAAGCTCCTACAATGAGCAGTTCTTC.

The rearrangement uses TRBV10-1 and TRBJ2-2; TRBD1 aligns across 10 bases. Unmatched junction bases numbered 13, after V lost 4 bases and J lost 5 bases. Germline lookup yields CDR1 WNHNN and CDR2 SYGVQD (reference sequence). This CDR3 is built from 18 residues. This chain's CDR3 is CASSAGGFDRGQTGELFF. In DNA form, the CDR3 reads TGCGCCAGCAGTGCGGGGGGATTTGACAGGGGGCAAACCGGGGAGCTGTTTTTT.